These T cell receptor beta chains were read from a single sample in a study of cytomegalovirus exposure and HLA in healthy donors. Using immunoSEQ multiplex PCR, the repertoire was profiled, and TCRdb retains in-frame clones only, with some absent. The sample includes 93,000 or so clones, roughly 80% of them seen just once. The sample taken for sequencing was PBMCs. Receptor source: a man aged 45-65 years in good health and CMV-seropositive. Both conserved end residues are part of each CDR3. D genes are given only for firm matches. Expanded clones get a size class; other rows say once, few or many, or leave the size out.

CDR3: CASSLTGSYEQYF
DNA: TGTGCCAGCAGTTTGACGGGGTCCTACGAGCAGTACTTC
size: .
V: TRBV27
J: TRBJ2-7
D: .

CDR3: CASSEAGLAGAWTGETQYF
DNA: TGTGCCAGCAGTGAAGCGGGGCTAGCGGGAGCCTGGACGGGGGAGACCCAGTACTTC
size: .
V: TRBV2
J: TRBJ2-5
D: TRBD2

CDR3: CASSIISGSLSYNEQFF
DNA: TGTGCCAGTAGTATCATTAGCGGGAGCCTCTCCTACAATGAGCAGTTCTTC
size: medium-sized
V: TRBV19
J: TRBJ2-1
D: TRBD2

CDR3: CASSLAPRGNEQFF
DNA: TGCGCCAGCAGCTTGGCCCCCCGGGGCAATGAGCAGTTCTTC
size: once
V: TRBV5-1
J: TRBJ2-1
D: .

CDR3: CAWSVGKGDTEAFF
DNA: TGTGCCTGGAGTGTAGGGAAAGGGGACACTGAAGCTTTCTTT
size: .
V: TRBV30
J: TRBJ1-1
D: .

CDR3: CASRPRLAGQSSYEQYF
DNA: TGTGCCAGCAGGCCTCGACTAGCGGGACAAAGCTCCTACGAGCAGTACTTC
size: .
V: TRBV5-6
J: TRBJ2-7
D: TRBD2

CDR3: CASKTVNSYNEQFF
DNA: TGTGCCAGCAAGACAGTTAACTCCTACAATGAGCAGTTCTTC
size: .
V: TRBV2
J: TRBJ2-1
D: .

CDR3: CASSIAGGPSEQYF
DNA: TGTGCCAGCAGTATAGCGGGAGGGCCTAGCGAGCAGTACTTC
size: .
V: TRBV28
J: TRBJ2-7
D: TRBD2

CDR3: CSVEERDRAHEQFF
DNA: TGCAGCGTTGAAGAGCGGGACAGGGCACATGAGCAGTTCTTC
size: .
V: TRBV29-1
J: TRBJ2-1
D: TRBD1

CDR3: CASSLAGPGNSPLHF
DNA: TGTGCCAGCAGCTTGGCAGGGCCAGGGAACTCACCCCTCCACTTT
size: .
V: TRBV5-4
J: TRBJ1-6
D: .

CDR3: CASSLASGTDTQYF
DNA: TGTGCCAGCAGCTTAGCTAGCGGGACAGATACGCAGTATTTT
size: once
V: TRBV7-2
J: TRBJ2-3
D: TRBD2

CDR3: CASSLGLEQYF
DNA: TGTGCCAGCAGCTTAGGTCTCGAGCAGTACTTC
size: .
V: TRBV7-2
J: TRBJ2-7
D: .

CDR3: CATSRVRETHTEAFF
DNA: TGTGCCACCAGCAGGGTCCGGGAAACCCACACTGAAGCTTTCTTT
size: .
V: TRBV15
J: TRBJ1-1
D: .

CDR3: CASSLAEASDSYNEQFF
DNA: TGTGCCAGCAGCTTGGCCGAGGCTAGCGACTCCTACAATGAGCAGTTCTTC
size: once
V: TRBV5-8
J: TRBJ2-1
D: .

CDR3: CASSYGTGEAYEQYF
DNA: TGTGCCAGCAGTTACGGGACAGGGGAGGCCTACGAGCAGTACTTC
size: .
V: TRBV6-6
J: TRBJ2-7
D: TRBD1

CDR3: CASSLQGVSTDTQYF
DNA: TGTGCCAGCAGTTTACAGGGGGTTAGCACAGATACGCAGTATTTT
size: .
V: TRBV28
J: TRBJ2-3
D: TRBD1

CDR3: CASSLGQGSQPQHF
DNA: TGTGCCAGCAGCTTAGGCCAGGGCTCCCAGCCCCAGCATTTT
size: .
V: TRBV13
J: TRBJ1-5
D: .

CDR3: CASRVAGDTGELFF
DNA: TGTGCCAGCAGAGTAGCGGGAGACACCGGGGAGCTGTTTTTT
size: .
V: TRBV11-3
J: TRBJ2-2
D: TRBD2

CDR3: CASSSLGTGAYGYTF
DNA: TGTGCCAGCAGTTCCCTTGGGACAGGGGCCTATGGCTACACCTTC
size: .
V: TRBV6-5
J: TRBJ1-2
D: TRBD1

CDR3: CSVGTLTGELFF
DNA: TGCAGCGTTGGGACATTAACCGGGGAGCTGTTTTTT
size: .
V: TRBV29-1
J: TRBJ2-2
D: .

CDR3: CASSQDRSSGTYEQYF
DNA: TGCGCCAGCAGCCAAGATCGTTCTAGCGGGACCTACGAGCAGTACTTC
size: .
V: TRBV4-3
J: TRBJ2-7
D: TRBD2

CDR3: CASSPQHRLAGEGDTDTQYF
DNA: TGTGCCAGCAGCCCGCAGCACCGACTAGCGGGAGAAGGGGACACAGATACGCAGTATTTT
size: .
V: TRBV9
J: TRBJ2-3
D: TRBD2